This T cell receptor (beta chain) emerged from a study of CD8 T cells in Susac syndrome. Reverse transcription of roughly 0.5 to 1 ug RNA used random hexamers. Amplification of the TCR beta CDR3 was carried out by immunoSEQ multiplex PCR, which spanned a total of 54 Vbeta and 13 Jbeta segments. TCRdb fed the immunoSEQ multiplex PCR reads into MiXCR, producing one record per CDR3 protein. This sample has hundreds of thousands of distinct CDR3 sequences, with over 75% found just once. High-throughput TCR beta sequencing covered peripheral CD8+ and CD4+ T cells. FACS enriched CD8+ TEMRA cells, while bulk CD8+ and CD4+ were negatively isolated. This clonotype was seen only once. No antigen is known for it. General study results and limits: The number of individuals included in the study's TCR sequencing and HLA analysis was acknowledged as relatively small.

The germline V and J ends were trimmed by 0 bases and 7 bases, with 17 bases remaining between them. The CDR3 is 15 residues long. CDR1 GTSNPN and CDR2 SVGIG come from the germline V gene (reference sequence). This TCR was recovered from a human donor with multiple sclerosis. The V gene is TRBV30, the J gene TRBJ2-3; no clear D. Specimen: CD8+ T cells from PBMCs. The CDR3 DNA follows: TGTGCCTGGAGTGTACGGCGCGAGATAACCCATACGCAGTATTTT. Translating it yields CAWSVRREITHTQYF.